Following are 17 T cell receptor beta chains from one sample sequenced in a study of CD8+ T cells in alopecia areata. Indicated treatment: oral pan-JAK inhibitor, 5-10 mg twice daily. The sequencing template was cDNA reverse transcribed from extracted RNA. Only in-frame clones appear in the TCRdb table, and some are missing; sequencing was by immunoSEQ multiplex PCR. This repertoire shows about 190,000 clones, roughly three fifths found once; its top ten account for approximately 0.63%. Sequencing was performed on CD4+ T cells sorted from blood, taken at week 4, from a patient treated with tofacitinib. These receptors were collected from a human donor with alopecia areata.

This clone has more than one count but fewer than ten. The CDR3 DNA follows: TGTGCCAGCACCTACGGGTGGGGGGGTCTTGCTGAGCAGTTCTTC. Encoded protein: CASTYGWGGLAEQFF. The chain uses TRBV27 and TRBJ2-1, with 7 nucleotides matching TRBD2. The CDR3 runs 15 residues. J gave up 9 bases and V 7 bases, and 15 bases lay outside the gene matches. Germline V lookup: CDR1 MNHEY, CDR2 SMNVEV (reference sequence).

A word on this clone: The junction departs from the called germline gene at one end, perhaps through a read error. V usage is TRBV29-1 and J usage is TRBJ1-2, with a weak D call TRBD1 (5 bases). The germline V gene encodes CDR1 SQVTM and CDR2 ANQGSEA. This CDR3 has 13 residues. The CDR3 is CSVGGRTNYGHTF. DNA of the CDR3: TGCAGCGTCGGGGGGAGGACTAACTATGGCCACACCTTC.

This clone has just a few counts. The chain is built from TRBV4-1 and TRBJ1-1; D is undetermined. Germline V CDR1 and CDR2: MGHRA, YSYEKL. The CDR3 covers 14 residues. The V end lost 7 bases, the J end lost 3 bases, and 15 bases lay between the germline ends. CDR3 DNA: TGCGCCAGCACCATAGGGCGGGGAGACACTGAAGCTTTCTTT. This sequence encodes CASTIGRGDTEAFF.

The chain is built from TRBV19 and TRBJ1-2, with 9 bases identical to TRBD1. CDR3 size: 13 residues. With V trimmed by 6 bases and J by 9 bases, 8 bases remained unmatched. Looked up from germline, CDR1 is LNHDA and CDR2 is SQIVND (reference sequence). CDR3 protein: CASRPRDRVSYTF. For the CDR3, the DNA is TGTGCCAGTAGGCCTCGGGACAGGGTGAGCTACACCTTC. Full variable domain (rest looked up from reference TRBV19 and TRBJ1-2): DGGITQSPKYLFRKEGQNVTLSCEQNLNHDAMYWYRQDPGQGLRLIYYSQIVNDFQKGDIAEGYSVSREKKESFPLTVTSAQKNPTAFYLCASRPRDRVSYTFGSGTRLTVV.

The rearrangement links TRBV29-1 to TRBJ2-5; a possible D gene is TRBD1 (6 bases). Germline assignment: CDR1 SQVTM and CDR2 ANQGSEA. Trimming left V 7 bases short and J 5 bases short, with 17 bases between. CDR3 length equals 13 residues. The CDR3 region is CSETQGLGETQYF. CDR3 DNA: TGCAGCGAGACCCAGGGGTTAGGGGAGACCCAGTACTTC.

The V and J genes are TRBV7-8 and TRBJ1-2, with no clear D. Trimming stripped 5 bases from V and 8 bases from J, with 12 bases between. This CDR3 comprises 12 residues. From germline, CDR1 is SGHVS and CDR2 FQNEAQ. CDR3 in amino acids: CASSSGPGGYTF. In DNA form, the CDR3 reads TGTGCCAGCAGCAGCGGTCCTGGAGGCTACACCTTC.

The chain combines TRBV7-9 with TRBJ2-1, with D possibly TRBD2 on 6 matching bases. With 3 bases removed from V and 7 bases from J, the gap between germline ends came to 13 bases. This CDR3 spans 14 amino acids. CDR1 and CDR2 from the germline V gene are SEHNR and FQNEAQ (reference sequence). CDR3 amino acids: CASSFSAAGNEQFF. DNA for the CDR3: TGTGCCAGCAGCTTTTCGGCGGCGGGAAATGAGCAGTTCTTC.

The rearrangement links TRBV2 to TRBJ1-4; no reliable D call. The V end was cut by 2 bases, the J end by 6 bases, with 10 bases between. The CDR3 extends over 14 amino acids. CDR1 and CDR2 from the germline V gene are SNHLY and FYNNEI. The CDR3 loop reads CASSERGRDEKLFF. The CDR3 DNA is TGTGCCAGCAGTGAACGAGGACGGGATGAAAAACTGTTTTTT.

This rearrangement joins TRBV30 to TRBJ2-2, with D perhaps TRBD1 (6 bases). There are 14 residues in the CDR3. Per germline, CDR1 GTSNPN and CDR2 SVGIG (reference sequence). V was shortened by 2 bases and J by 4 bases, with 11 bases between the two germline ends. CDR3 amino acids: CAWSWDTSTGELFF. In DNA, the CDR3 is TGTGCCTGGAGTTGGGACACCTCCACCGGGGAGCTGTTTTTT.

The V gene is TRBV5-6, the J gene TRBJ2-7; 11 positions agree with TRBD1. The V gene's germline CDR1 is SGHDT and CDR2 YYEEEE. The V and J ends lost 4 bases and 7 bases, in that order; junction bases with no gene match: 4. CDR3 length: 13 amino acids. The CDR3 nucleotides are TGTGCCAGCAGCCCGGACAGGGGGCGGGAGCAGTACTTC. Amino acid sequence: CASSPDRGREQYF.

This clone was seen a single time. J is TRBJ1-5 and V is TRBV5-6, with 8 bases identical to TRBD1. The germline gives CDR1 SGHDT, CDR2 YYEEEE. J gave up 5 bases and V 2 bases, and 6 bases lay outside the gene matches. The CDR3 runs to 15 residues. The CDR3 reads CASSLSGGDYQPQHF. In DNA, the CDR3 is TGTGCCAGCAGCTTATCAGGGGGCGATTATCAGCCCCAGCATTTT.

The rearrangement uses TRBV29-1 and TRBJ2-7; D gene unclear. V was clipped by 3 bases and J by 4 bases, with 10 bases between them. CDR3 size: 12 residues. Germline V gene lookup returns CDR1 SQVTM and CDR2 ANQGSEA. The CDR3 sequence: CSVDDKGYEQYF. In nucleotides, the CDR3 is TGCAGCGTTGATGACAAAGGATACGAGCAGTACTTC.

The chain joins TRBV30 to TRBJ1-2; the match to TRBD1 covers 8 bases. This CDR3 has 14 residues. Looked up from germline, CDR1 is GTSNPN and CDR2 is SVGIG (reference sequence). With V trimmed by 3 bases and J by 8 bases, 11 bases remained unmatched. The CDR3 DNA sequence: TGTGCCTGGAGGGAAGCGGCAGGGGGCGGGGGCTACACCTTC. Protein product: CAWREAAGGGGYTF.

The rearrangement uses TRBV7-3 and TRBJ1-1; D is undetermined. Deletions cut 2 bases from V and 1 base from J, with 5 bases between. The V gene's germline CDR1 is SGHTA and CDR2 FQGTGA. The CDR3 has 13 residues. The CDR3 DNA sequence: TGTGCCAGCAGCTTATCAGAGAACACTGAAGCTTTCTTT. It specifies CASSLSENTEAFF.

The rearrangement uses TRBV29-1 and TRBJ2-5; 8 bases are shared with TRBD2. The length of the CDR3 is 13 residues. CDR1 and CDR2 from the germline V gene are SQVTM and ANQGSEA. Losses at the gene ends were 7 bases for V and 5 bases for J; bases not matched to a gene: 9. CDR3 region: CSGSLAEGETQYF. The CDR3, as DNA: TGCAGCGGCTCACTAGCGGAAGGGGAGACCCAGTACTTC. Looking up the rest from reference TRBV29-1 and TRBJ2-5 gives the full variable domain: SAVISQKPSRDICQRGTSLTIQCQVDSQVTMMFWYRQQPGQSLTLIATANQGSEATYESGFVIDKFPISRPNLTFSTLTVSNMSPEDSSIYLCSGSLAEGETQYFGPGTRLLVL.

V usage is TRBV6-6 and J usage is TRBJ2-5; D is possibly TRBD2 (7 bases). Germline CDR1 and CDR2: MNHNY and SVGAGI (reference sequence). This CDR3 region has 13 residues. Between the trimmed V and J ends, which lost 6 bases and 5 bases, there was a span of 13 bases. Here the CDR3 reads CASRSGGGETQYF. The DNA for the CDR3 is TGTGCCAGCAGGTCGGGGGGCGGGGAGACCCAGTACTTC.

This clone was seen repeatedly, ten times or more. The chain employs TRBV6-4 and TRBJ2-2; 10 bases line up with TRBD2. There are 16 residues in the CDR3. CDR1 is MRHNA and CDR2 is SNTAGT in the germline V gene. The V and J ends lost 4 bases and 5 bases, in that order; junction bases with no gene match: 7. The CDR3 bases are TGTGCCAGCAGTGCCTCCCTAGCGGGAGTTACCGGGGAGCTGTTTTTT. Its translation: CASSASLAGVTGELFF.